The rows below give T cell receptor beta chains drawn from one sample of a study of CD8 T cells in ankylosing spondylitis. TCRdb re-called the 5' RACE reads with MiXCR, one entry per CDR3 protein. The table includes under 150,000 distinct CDR3 sequences, roughly 13% detected once. Sequenced sample: blood, either unsorted or a sorted T cell fraction (not recorded which). Receptors were obtained from a female donor with ankylosing spondylitis or in good health (not recorded which). Both conserved end residues are part of each CDR3. A D gene is named only where the DNA matches it firmly. The listing skips clone size in some rows; elsewhere it reads once, few, many or a size class.

CDR3aa: CASSPRSSGNTIYF
CDR3nt: TGTGCCAGCAGTCCCAGGAGCTCTGGAAACACCATATATTTT
abundance: few
v_gene: TRBV12-3/TRBV12-4
d_gene: .
len: 14
j_gene: TRBJ1-3

CDR3aa: CSARVPGTDTQYF
CDR3nt: TGCAGTGCTAGAGTTCCAGGGACAGATACGCAGTATTTT
abundance: many
v_gene: TRBV20-1
d_gene: .
len: 13
j_gene: TRBJ2-3

CDR3aa: CASSSGISGANVLTF
CDR3nt: TGTGCCAGCAGCTCCGGGATCTCTGGGGCCAACGTCCTGACTTTC
abundance: many
v_gene: TRBV11-2
d_gene: .
len: 15
j_gene: TRBJ2-6

CDR3aa: CASQGVGYEQYF
CDR3nt: TGTGCCAGCCAAGGGGTGGGCTACGAGCAGTACTTC
abundance: .
v_gene: TRBV28
d_gene: .
len: 12
j_gene: TRBJ2-7

CDR3aa: CAWSLGLHEQYF
CDR3nt: TGTGCCTGGAGTCTTGGGTTGCACGAGCAGTACTTC
abundance: .
v_gene: TRBV30
d_gene: .
len: 12
j_gene: TRBJ2-7

CDR3aa: CASSHTKQGPYEQYF
CDR3nt: TGTGCCAGCAGCCATACTAAACAAGGGCCCTACGAGCAGTACTTC
abundance: many
v_gene: TRBV6-1
d_gene: .
len: 15
j_gene: TRBJ2-7

CDR3aa: CSARKRGDYNEQFF
CDR3nt: TGCAGCGCACGAAAGCGGGGGGATTACAATGAGCAGTTCTTC
abundance: few
v_gene: TRBV29-1
d_gene: TRBD2
len: 14
j_gene: TRBJ2-1

CDR3aa: CASSLGDRVGSYEQYF
CDR3nt: TGTGCCAGCAGCTTGGGGGACAGGGTTGGGTCCTACGAGCAGTACTTC
abundance: many
v_gene: TRBV7-8
d_gene: TRBD1
len: 16
j_gene: TRBJ2-7

CDR3aa: CSVRGAGEQYF
CDR3nt: TGCAGCGTTCGAGGGGCTGGGGAGCAGTACTTC
abundance: .
v_gene: TRBV29-1
d_gene: .
len: 11
j_gene: TRBJ2-7

CDR3aa: CASSESRGGEQYF
CDR3nt: TGTGCCAGCAGCGAGAGTAGGGGTGGCGAGCAGTACTTC
abundance: few
v_gene: TRBV9
d_gene: .
len: 13
j_gene: TRBJ2-7

CDR3aa: CATSRGTSAYNEQFF
CDR3nt: TGTGCCACCAGCAGAGGGACTAGCGCCTACAATGAGCAGTTCTTC
abundance: .
v_gene: TRBV15
d_gene: TRBD2
len: 15
j_gene: TRBJ2-1

CDR3aa: CASSLDRSRRFCGQPQHF
CDR3nt: TGTGCCAGCAGCTTAGATCGTAGTCGGCGGTTCTGCGGGCAGCCCCAGCATTTT
abundance: many
v_gene: TRBV11-2
d_gene: .
len: 18
j_gene: TRBJ1-5

CDR3aa: CASSMGIGDSYNEQFF
CDR3nt: TGTGCCAGCTCAATGGGAATAGGGGACTCCTACAATGAGCAGTTCTTC
abundance: .
v_gene: TRBV18
d_gene: .
len: 16
j_gene: TRBJ2-1

CDR3aa: CSVDGGQDTGELFF
CDR3nt: TGCAGCGTTGATGGGGGGCAGGACACCGGGGAGCTGTTTTTT
abundance: few
v_gene: TRBV29-1
d_gene: .
len: 14
j_gene: TRBJ2-2

CDR3aa: CASSPWTGDYEQYF
CDR3nt: TGTGCCAGCAGCCCCTGGACAGGAGATTACGAGCAGTACTTC
abundance: .
v_gene: TRBV7-2
d_gene: TRBD1
len: 14
j_gene: TRBJ2-7

CDR3aa: CASSPTVAQTLVAFF
CDR3nt: TGTGCCAGCAGTCCTACGGTGGCCCAGACCCTCGTAGCTTTCTTT
abundance: many
v_gene: TRBV12-3/TRBV12-4
d_gene: .
len: 15
j_gene: TRBJ1-1

CDR3aa: CSVSLYGGEETQYF
CDR3nt: TGCAGCGTCAGTCTTTATGGAGGGGAAGAGACCCAGTACTTC
abundance: few
v_gene: TRBV29-1
d_gene: .
len: 14
j_gene: TRBJ2-5

CDR3aa: CASSGGNQPQHF
CDR3nt: TGTGCCAGCAGTGGGGGGAATCAGCCCCAGCATTTT
abundance: .
v_gene: TRBV2
d_gene: .
len: 12
j_gene: TRBJ1-5

CDR3aa: CATSRSATDTQYF
CDR3nt: TGTGCCACCAGCAGGTCAGCCACAGATACGCAGTATTTT
abundance: many
v_gene: TRBV15
d_gene: .
len: 13
j_gene: TRBJ2-3

CDR3aa: CASSVRGGYNEQFF
CDR3nt: TGCGCCAGCAGTGTAAGGGGAGGCTACAATGAGCAGTTCTTC
abundance: many
v_gene: TRBV5-1
d_gene: .
len: 14
j_gene: TRBJ2-1